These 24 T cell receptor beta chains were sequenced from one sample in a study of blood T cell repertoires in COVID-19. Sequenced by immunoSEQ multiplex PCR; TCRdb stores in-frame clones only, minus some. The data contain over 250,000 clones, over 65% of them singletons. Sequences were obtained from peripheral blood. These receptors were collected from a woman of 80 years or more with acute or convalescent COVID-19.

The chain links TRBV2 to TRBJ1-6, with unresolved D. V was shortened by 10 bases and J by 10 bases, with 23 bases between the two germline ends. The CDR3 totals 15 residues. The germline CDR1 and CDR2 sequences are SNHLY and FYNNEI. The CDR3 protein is CATSTSAGLGSPLHF. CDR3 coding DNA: TGTGCCACCTCTACTTCCGCAGGTTTAGGATCACCCCTCCACTTT.

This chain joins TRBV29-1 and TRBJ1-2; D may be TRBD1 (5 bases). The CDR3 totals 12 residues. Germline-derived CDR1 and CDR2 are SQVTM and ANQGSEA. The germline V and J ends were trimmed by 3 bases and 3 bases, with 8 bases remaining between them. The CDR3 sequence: CSVDGRDYGYTF. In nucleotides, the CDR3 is TGCAGCGTTGATGGCAGGGACTATGGCTACACCTTC.

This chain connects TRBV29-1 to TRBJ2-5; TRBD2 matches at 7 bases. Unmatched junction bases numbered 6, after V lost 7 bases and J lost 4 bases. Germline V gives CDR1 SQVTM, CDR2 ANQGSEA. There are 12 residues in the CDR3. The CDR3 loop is CSGGGGRETQYF. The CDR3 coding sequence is TGCAGCGGGGGGGGAGGGCGAGAGACCCAGTACTTC. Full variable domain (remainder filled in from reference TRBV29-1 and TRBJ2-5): SAVISQKPSRDICQRGTSLTIQCQVDSQVTMMFWYRQQPGQSLTLIATANQGSEATYESGFVIDKFPISRPNLTFSTLTVSNMSPEDSSIYLCSGGGGRETQYFGPGTRLLVL.

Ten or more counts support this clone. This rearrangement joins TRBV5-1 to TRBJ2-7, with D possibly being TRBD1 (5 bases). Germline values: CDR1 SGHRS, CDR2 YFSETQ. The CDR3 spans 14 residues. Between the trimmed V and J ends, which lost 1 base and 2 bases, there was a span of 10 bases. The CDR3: CASSLSQGPYEQYF. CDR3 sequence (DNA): TGCGCCAGCAGCTTGAGTCAGGGTCCCTACGAGCAGTACTTC.

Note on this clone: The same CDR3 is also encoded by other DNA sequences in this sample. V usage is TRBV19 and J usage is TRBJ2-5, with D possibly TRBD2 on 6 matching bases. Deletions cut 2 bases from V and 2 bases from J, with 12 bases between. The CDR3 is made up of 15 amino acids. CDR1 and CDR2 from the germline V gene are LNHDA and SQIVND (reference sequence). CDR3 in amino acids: CASSILVGGQETQYF. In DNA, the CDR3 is TGTGCCAGTAGTATATTGGTCGGGGGACAAGAGACCCAGTACTTC. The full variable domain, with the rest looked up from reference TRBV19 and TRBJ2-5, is DGGITQSPKYLFRKEGQNVTLSCEQNLNHDAMYWYRQDPGQGLRLIYYSQIVNDFQKGDIAEGYSVSREKKESFPLTVTSAQKNPTAFYLCASSILVGGQETQYFGPGTRLLVL.

The chain's CDR3 is CASSSYDRSYEQYF. The CDR3 DNA follows: TGTGCCAGCAGTTCCTATGACAGGTCCTACGAGCAGTACTTC. The rearrangement links TRBV6-5 to TRBJ2-7, with D perhaps TRBD1 (6 bases). Germline V gene sequence: CDR1 MNHEY, CDR2 SVGAGI. Trimming removed 4 bases from V and 1 base from J, with 11 bases in between. CDR3 size: 14 residues.

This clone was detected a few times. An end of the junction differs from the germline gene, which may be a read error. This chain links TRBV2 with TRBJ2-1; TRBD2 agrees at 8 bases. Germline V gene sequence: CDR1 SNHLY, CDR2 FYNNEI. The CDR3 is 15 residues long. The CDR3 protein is CASSETRFGREGRVF. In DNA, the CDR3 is TGTGCCAGCAGTGAGACCAGGTTTGGACGGGAGGGCCGCGTCTTC.

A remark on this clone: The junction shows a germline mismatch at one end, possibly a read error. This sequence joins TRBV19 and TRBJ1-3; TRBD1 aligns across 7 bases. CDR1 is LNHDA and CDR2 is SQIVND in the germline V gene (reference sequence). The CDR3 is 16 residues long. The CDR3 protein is CASSSTYRDRGTTIYF. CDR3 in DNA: TGTGCCAGTAGCTCGACATACCGGGACAGAGGAACCACCATATATTTT.

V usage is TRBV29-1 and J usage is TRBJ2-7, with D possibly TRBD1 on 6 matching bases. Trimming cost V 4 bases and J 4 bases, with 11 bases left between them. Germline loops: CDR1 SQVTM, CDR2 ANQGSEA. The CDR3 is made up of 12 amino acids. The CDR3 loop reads CSVVVRGYEQYF. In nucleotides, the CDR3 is TGCAGCGTTGTAGTCAGGGGATACGAGCAGTACTTC.

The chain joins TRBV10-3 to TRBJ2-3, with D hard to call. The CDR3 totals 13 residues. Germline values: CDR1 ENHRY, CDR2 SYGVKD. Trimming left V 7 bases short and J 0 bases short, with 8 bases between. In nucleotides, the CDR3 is TGTGCCATCACTGGCCCAAGCACAGATACGCAGTATTTT. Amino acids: CAITGPSTDTQYF.

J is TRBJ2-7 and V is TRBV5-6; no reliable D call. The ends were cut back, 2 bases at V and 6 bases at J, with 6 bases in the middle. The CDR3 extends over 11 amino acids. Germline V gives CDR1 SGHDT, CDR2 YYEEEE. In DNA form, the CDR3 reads TGTGCCAGCAGCTTAGTCAGCGAGCAGTACTTC. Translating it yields CASSLVSEQYF.

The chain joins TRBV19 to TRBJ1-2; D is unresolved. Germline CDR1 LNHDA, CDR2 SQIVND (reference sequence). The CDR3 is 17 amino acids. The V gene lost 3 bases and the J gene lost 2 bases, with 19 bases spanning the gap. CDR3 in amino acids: CASSIGRRGSRNYGYTF. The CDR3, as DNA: TGTGCCAGTAGTATCGGGCGTCGTGGGAGTCGGAACTATGGCTACACCTTC.

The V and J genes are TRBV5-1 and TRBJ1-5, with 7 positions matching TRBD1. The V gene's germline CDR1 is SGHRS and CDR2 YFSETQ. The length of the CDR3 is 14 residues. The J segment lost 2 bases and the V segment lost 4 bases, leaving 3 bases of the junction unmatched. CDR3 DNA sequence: TGCGCCAGCAGCCTAACAGGGGGCAATCAGCCCCAGCATTTT. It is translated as CASSLTGGNQPQHF.

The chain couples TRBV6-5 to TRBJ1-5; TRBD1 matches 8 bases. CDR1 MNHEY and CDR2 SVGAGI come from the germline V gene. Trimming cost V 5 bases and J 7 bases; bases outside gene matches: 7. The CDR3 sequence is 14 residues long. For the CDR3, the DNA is TGTGCCAGCAGTCGACAGACAGGGGTCCAGCCCCAGCATTTT. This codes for CASSRQTGVQPQHF.

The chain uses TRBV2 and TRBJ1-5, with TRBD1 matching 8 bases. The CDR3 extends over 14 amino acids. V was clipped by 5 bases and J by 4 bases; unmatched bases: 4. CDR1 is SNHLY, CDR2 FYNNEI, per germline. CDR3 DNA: TGTGCCAGCAGTCGGGACAGGACAAATCAGCCCCAGCATTTT. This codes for CASSRDRTNQPQHF.

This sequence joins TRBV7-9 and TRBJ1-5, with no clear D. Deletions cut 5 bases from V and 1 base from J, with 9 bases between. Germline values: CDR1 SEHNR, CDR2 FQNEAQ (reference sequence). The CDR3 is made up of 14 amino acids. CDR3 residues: CASSPHRSNQPQHF. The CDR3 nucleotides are TGTGCCAGCAGCCCACACCGAAGCAATCAGCCCCAGCATTTT.

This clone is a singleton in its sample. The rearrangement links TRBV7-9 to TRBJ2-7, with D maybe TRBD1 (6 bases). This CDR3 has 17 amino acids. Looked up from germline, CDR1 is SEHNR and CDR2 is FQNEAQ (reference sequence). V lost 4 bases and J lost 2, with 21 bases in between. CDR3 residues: CASSSQPTLDRAYEQYF. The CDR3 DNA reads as TGTGCCAGCAGCTCCCAGCCGACACTGGACAGAGCCTACGAGCAGTACTTC.

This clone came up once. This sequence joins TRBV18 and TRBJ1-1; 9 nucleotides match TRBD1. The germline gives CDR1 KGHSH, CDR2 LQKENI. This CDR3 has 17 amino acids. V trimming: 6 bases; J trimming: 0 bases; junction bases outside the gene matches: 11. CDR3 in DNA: TGTGCCAGCTCGTCGGGACAGGGTATCCTCATGAACACTGAAGCTTTCTTT. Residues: CASSSGQGILMNTEAFF.

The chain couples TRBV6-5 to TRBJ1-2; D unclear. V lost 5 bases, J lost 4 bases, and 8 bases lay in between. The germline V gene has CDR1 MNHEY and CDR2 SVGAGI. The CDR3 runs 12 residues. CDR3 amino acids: CASSPSGYGYTF. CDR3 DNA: TGTGCCAGCAGTCCGAGTGGCTATGGCTACACCTTC.

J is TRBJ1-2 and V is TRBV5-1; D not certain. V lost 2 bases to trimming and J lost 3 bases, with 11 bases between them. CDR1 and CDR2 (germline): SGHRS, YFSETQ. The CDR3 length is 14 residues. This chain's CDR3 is CASSLETGHYGYTF. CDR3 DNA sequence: TGCGCCAGCAGCTTAGAAACTGGGCACTATGGCTACACCTTC.

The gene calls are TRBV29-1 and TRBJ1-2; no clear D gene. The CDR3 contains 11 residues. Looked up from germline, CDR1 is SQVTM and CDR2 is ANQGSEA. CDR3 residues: CCWEGNDGYTF. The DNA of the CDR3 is TGCTGTTGGGAGGGAAACGATGGCTACACCTTC.

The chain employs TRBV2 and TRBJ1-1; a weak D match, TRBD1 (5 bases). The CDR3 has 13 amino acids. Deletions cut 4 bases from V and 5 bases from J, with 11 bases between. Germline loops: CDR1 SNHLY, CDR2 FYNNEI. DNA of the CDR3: TGTGCCAGCAGTGTCCAGGGAGGGACTGAAGCTTTCTTT. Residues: CASSVQGGTEAFF.

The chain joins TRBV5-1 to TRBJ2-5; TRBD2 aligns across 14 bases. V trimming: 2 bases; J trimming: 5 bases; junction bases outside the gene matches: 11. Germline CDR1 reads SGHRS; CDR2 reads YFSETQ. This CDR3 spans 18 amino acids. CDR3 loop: CASSLGTSGRVVEETQYF. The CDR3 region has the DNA TGCGCCAGCAGCTTAGGGACTAGCGGGAGAGTAGTTGAGGAGACCCAGTACTTC.

As DNA, the CDR3 is TGTGCCAGCAGCTTGGAGGGGATCACAGATACGCAGTATTTT. It translates to CASSLEGITDTQYF. The chain recombines TRBV5-4 with TRBJ2-3, with D tentatively TRBD1 (5 bases). This CDR3 is 14 amino acids long. V was cut by 0 bases and J by 2 bases, with 7 bases left in between. The germline gives CDR1 SGHNT, CDR2 YYREEE (reference sequence).